These 6 T cell receptor beta chains share one sample of origin, sequenced in a study of control samples from healthy donors and cancer patients. Generated by immunoSEQ multiplex PCR, the TCRdb table keeps only in-frame clones and is missing some. Of 55,000 to 90,000 clones in the sample, nearly 85% are singletons; the top ten hold approximately 30%. Input material: blood. These receptors all stem from a middle-aged man in good health.

The CDR3 sequence is CASSQEAGALISPLHF. CDR3 coding DNA: TGCGCCAGCAGCCAAGAAGCGGGGGCCCTAATTTCACCCCTCCACTTT. The chain couples TRBV4-1 to TRBJ1-6, with a possible D match to TRBD1 (6 bases). This CDR3 region has 16 residues. Germline V gene sequence: CDR1 MGHRA, CDR2 YSYEKL. Trimming removed 0 bases from V and 9 bases from J, with 15 bases in between.

The V call is TRBV5-4, the J call TRBJ1-3, with D maybe TRBD1 (6 bases). CDR1 and CDR2 from the germline V gene are SGHNT and YYREEE (reference sequence). CDR3 length: 16 amino acids. V was cut by 5 bases and J by 2 bases, with 17 bases left in between. The CDR3: CASRTDRYDAGNTIYF. In DNA, the CDR3 is TGTGCCAGCAGAACTGACAGGTATGACGCTGGAAACACCATATATTTT. Using reference TRBV5-4 and TRBJ1-3 for the parts outside the CDR3, the full variable domain is ETGVTQSPTHLIKTRGQQVTLRCSSQSGHNTVSWYQQALGQGPQFIFQYYREEENGRGNFPPRFSGLQFPNYSSELNVNALELDDSALYLCASRTDRYDAGNTIYFGEGSWLTVV.

J is TRBJ1-3 and V is TRBV12-3 or TRBV12-4; D remains unclear. Trimming removed 8 bases from V and 7 bases from J, with 9 bases in between. CDR3 length: 11 amino acids. The CDR3 loop is CASGTRNTIYF. The CDR3 coding sequence is TGTGCCAGCGGTACAAGGAACACCATATATTTT.

The gene calls are TRBV9 and TRBJ2-3; D is perhaps TRBD1 (5 bases). CDR1 is SGDLS, CDR2 YYNGEE, per germline. Trimming took 0 bases from V and 6 from J, leaving 8 bases between them. The CDR3 loop spans 13 amino acids. The CDR3 is CASSVAPGDTQYF. CDR3 nucleotide sequence: TGTGCCAGCAGCGTAGCCCCAGGGGATACGCAGTATTTT.

The chain employs TRBV6-2 or TRBV6-3 and TRBJ2-2, with D uncertain. Trimming stripped 2 bases from V and 8 bases from J, with 9 bases between. Germline V gene sequence: CDR1 MNHEY, CDR2 SVGEGT. This CDR3 spans 13 amino acids. The CDR3 is CASSYGRPGELFF. CDR3 bases: TGTGCCAGCAGTTACGGTCGCCCGGGGGAGCTGTTTTTT.

The CDR3 coding sequence is TGTGCCAGCAGTTACTTCTTACAGGGGAAGGGCTACACCTTC. Translated, it gives CASSYFLQGKGYTF. This rearrangement joins TRBV6-5 to TRBJ1-2; 7 bases map to TRBD1. The CDR3 consists of 14 residues. Germline CDR1 MNHEY, CDR2 SVGAGI. The ends lost 1 base at V and 8 bases at J; junction bases unmatched: 7.